One and the same sample provided the 10 T cell receptor beta chains below, sequenced in a study of blood T cells in healthy people across ages (dated by TCRdb to the mid-2010s). Preparation of the library involved 5' RACE. The sequencer listed for this sample is Illumina HiSeq 2500. A second PCR of about 6 to 11 cycles was run with a J-beta primer mix and a sample-barcoded 5' primer. The public reads were reprocessed in TCRdb via fastp at Q25 and MiXCR, keeping in-frame beta chains. Rows with one shared CDR3 protein collapse into an entry with the most common genes and DNA. The sample table holds some 1.5 million distinct CDR3 sequences, of which about 28% were seen once. The ten largest clones add up to 7.7% of the sample. Source material: blood. The receptors derive from a woman in her 30s in good health.

The V call is TRBV6-6, the J call TRBJ1-1; TRBD1 is a possible D gene (5 bases). V was cut by 5 bases and J by 2 bases, with 12 bases left in between. This CDR3 region has 14 residues. Germline V CDR1 and CDR2: MNHNY, SVGAGI (reference sequence). CDR3 DNA sequence: TGTGCCAGCAGTGAGTTTGGGGGTAACACTGAAGCTTTCTTT. Its translation: CASSEFGGNTEAFF.

This clonotype was seen only a few times. The chain is built from TRBV7-3 and TRBJ2-3; possible D gene TRBD1, 6 bases. V gave up 5 bases and J gave up 5 bases, with 11 bases separating them. The germline V gene has CDR1 SGHTA and CDR2 FQGTGA. CDR3 length: 13 amino acids. In DNA form, the CDR3 reads TGTGCCAGCAGCACCTCGACAGGAGATACGCAGTATTTT. This sequence encodes CASSTSTGDTQYF.

This clonotype was counted a few times. This chain links TRBV15 with TRBJ2-1; tentative D call: TRBD2 (6 bases). This CDR3 has 16 residues. Germline lookup yields CDR1 LNHNV and CDR2 YYDKDF (reference sequence). Trimming took off 2 bases at V and 5 bases at J, with 16 bases between the two ends. The CDR3 DNA is TGTGCCACCAGCAGAACCCCCGGGACTCAGAACAATGAGCAGTTCTTC. The encoded protein is CATSRTPGTQNNEQFF.

This chain connects TRBV29-1 to TRBJ2-7; 9 positions agree with TRBD1. In germline, CDR1 is SQVTM, CDR2 ANQGSEA. The V and J ends lost 7 bases and 2 bases, in that order; junction bases with no gene match: 12. CDR3 size: 15 residues. CDR3 region: CSAKRQGVNPYEQYF. The CDR3 DNA reads TGCAGCGCTAAGAGACAGGGGGTGAACCCCTACGAGCAGTACTTC.

This clonotype was counted only a few times. The rearrangement joins TRBV12-3 or TRBV12-4 to TRBJ2-1; D might be TRBD1 or TRBD2, each matching 6 bases. V lost 7 bases, J lost 6 bases, and 19 bases lay in between. This CDR3 has 15 amino acids. In DNA, the CDR3 is TGTGCCAGCATTAGACAAAGGGGGGCGGGCAATGAGCAGTTCTTC. Protein: CASIRQRGAGNEQFF.

This clonotype was seen a single time. A much larger clone lies a single base off, so this may be a read error. For the CDR3, the DNA is TGTGTCAGCAGGAGCCTTCGGACTAGGTCAGACATTCAGTACTTC. This translates into CVSRSLRTRSDIQYF. The gene calls are TRBV6-6 and TRBJ2-7; 7 nucleotides match TRBD2. The closer fit of TRBJ2-4 to the DNA end suggests the J call may be wrong. Germline V gives CDR1 MNHNY, CDR2 SVGAGI (reference sequence). This CDR3 spans 15 amino acids.

CDR3 bases: TGTGCCAGCAGTTCCCCCGGGACTAGTGGGAGGGATACGCAGTATTTT. The encoded protein is CASSSPGTSGRDTQYF. The genes are TRBV27 and TRBJ2-3; TRBD2 matches at 8 bases. V dropped 4 bases and J dropped 6; count of bases not matched to a gene: 12. Germline-derived CDR1 and CDR2 are MNHEY and SMNVEV (reference sequence). CDR3 length equals 16 residues.

V gene TRBV7-8 combines with J gene TRBJ2-1, with D uncertain. Trimming removed 5 bases at V and 2 bases at J, with 22 bases between. The CDR3 loop spans 18 amino acids. Looked up from germline, CDR1 is SGHVS and CDR2 is FQNEAQ. In nucleotides, the CDR3 is TGTGCCAGCAGCCCTACCTTAGGAAGGCCCTTCGCCTACAATGAGCAGTTCTTC. It translates to CASSPTLGRPFAYNEQFF.

This clonotype was seen only a few times. CDR3 residues: CASSSRLESYEQYF. The CDR3 DNA sequence: TGTGCCAGCAGCTCCCGACTGGAATCCTACGAGCAGTACTTC. The V and J genes are TRBV7-2 and TRBJ2-7; D is unclear. From germline, CDR1 is SGHTA and CDR2 FQGNSA. The CDR3 spans 14 residues. The V end was cut by 4 bases, the J end by 1 base, with 11 bases between.

The chain combines TRBV7-8 with TRBJ2-4, with 11 nucleotides matching TRBD1. This CDR3 region has 17 residues. Looked up from germline, CDR1 is SGHVS and CDR2 is FQNEAQ. The V and J ends lost 6 bases and 3 bases, in that order; junction bases with no gene match: 10. The CDR3 sequence is CASRPGQGAWGKNIQYF. CDR3 nucleotide sequence: TGTGCCAGCAGGCCTGGACAGGGGGCTTGGGGCAAAAACATTCAGTACTTC.